This TCR beta chain was sequenced during a study of identical twins. This clonotype was detected only a few times. Its specificity is not known. Template switching added a universal primer binding site, and final cDNA carried unique molecular identifiers. TCRdb re-called the 5' RACE reads through MiXCR, storing one row per CDR3 protein. In the table there are approximately 550,000 distinct CDR3 sequences, approximately 20% of which are singletons. The study, taken as a whole, reports: Out-of-frame alpha sequences common to twins were enriched for low generation probability.

From germline, CDR1 is SNHLY and CDR2 FYNNEI. The CDR3 totals 15 residues. The germline V and J ends were trimmed by 1 base and 2 bases, with 9 bases remaining between them. The data also belong to a second study, concerning yellow fever vaccine responses in identical twins. That work states: Twins reportedly mounted vaccine T cell responses that seemed partly convergent, partly personalized.

This receptor was identified in a woman younger than 30 in good health. The sequenced sample consisted of CD4+ T cells sorted from blood. The V gene is TRBV2, the J gene TRBJ2-1; a possible D gene is TRBD2 (5 bases). For the CDR3, the DNA is TGTGCCAGCAGTGAAGAGGGAGCCCCCTACAATGAGCAGTTCTTC. Amino acid sequence: CASSEEGAPYNEQFF.